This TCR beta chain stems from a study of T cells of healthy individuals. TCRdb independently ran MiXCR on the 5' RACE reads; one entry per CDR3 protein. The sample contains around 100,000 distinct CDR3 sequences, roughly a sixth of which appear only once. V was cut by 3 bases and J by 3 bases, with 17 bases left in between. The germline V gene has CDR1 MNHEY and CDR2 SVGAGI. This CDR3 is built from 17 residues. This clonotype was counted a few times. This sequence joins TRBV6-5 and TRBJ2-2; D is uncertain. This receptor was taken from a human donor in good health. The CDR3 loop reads CASSYTKQRQYTGELFF. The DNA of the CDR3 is TGTGCCAGCAGTTATACCAAACAGAGACAATACACCGGGGAGCTGTTTTTT.